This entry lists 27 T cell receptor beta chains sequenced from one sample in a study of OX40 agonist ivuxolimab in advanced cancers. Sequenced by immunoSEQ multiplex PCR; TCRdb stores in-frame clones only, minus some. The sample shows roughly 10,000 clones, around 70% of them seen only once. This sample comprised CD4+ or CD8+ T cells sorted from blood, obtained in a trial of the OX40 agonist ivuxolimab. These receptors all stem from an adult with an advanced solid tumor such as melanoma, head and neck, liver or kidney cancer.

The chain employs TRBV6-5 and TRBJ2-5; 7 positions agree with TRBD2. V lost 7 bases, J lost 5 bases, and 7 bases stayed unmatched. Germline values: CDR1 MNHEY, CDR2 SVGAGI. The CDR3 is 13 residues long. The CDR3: CASTPMGGETQYF. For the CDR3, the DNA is TGTGCCAGCACTCCAATGGGGGGGGAGACCCAGTACTTC.

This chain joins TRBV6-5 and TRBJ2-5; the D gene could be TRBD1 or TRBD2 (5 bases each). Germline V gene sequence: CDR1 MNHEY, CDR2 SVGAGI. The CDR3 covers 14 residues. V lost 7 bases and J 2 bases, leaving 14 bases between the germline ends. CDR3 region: CASNPGTAQETQYF. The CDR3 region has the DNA TGTGCCAGCAACCCGGGGACGGCACAAGAGACCCAGTACTTC.

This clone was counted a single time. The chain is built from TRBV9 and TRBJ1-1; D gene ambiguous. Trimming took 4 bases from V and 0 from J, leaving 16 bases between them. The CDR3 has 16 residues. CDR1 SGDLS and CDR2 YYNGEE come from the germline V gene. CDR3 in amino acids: CASSPLSKAMNTEAFF. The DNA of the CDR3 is TGTGCCAGCAGCCCCCTATCCAAGGCGATGAACACTGAAGCTTTCTTT.

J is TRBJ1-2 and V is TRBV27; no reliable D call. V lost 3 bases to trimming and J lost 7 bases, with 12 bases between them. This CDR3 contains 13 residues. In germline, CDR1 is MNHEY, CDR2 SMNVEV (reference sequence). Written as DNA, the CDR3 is TGTGCCAGCAGTTTGGGTCGGTACGGTGGCTACACCTTC. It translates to CASSLGRYGGYTF.

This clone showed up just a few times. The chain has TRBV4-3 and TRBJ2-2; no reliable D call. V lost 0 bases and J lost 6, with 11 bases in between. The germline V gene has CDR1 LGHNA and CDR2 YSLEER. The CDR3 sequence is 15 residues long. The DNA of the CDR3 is TGCGCCAGCAGCCAAGATCGTCTAGTCCCCGGGGAGCTGTTTTTT. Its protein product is CASSQDRLVPGELFF.

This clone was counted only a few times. The CDR3 DNA sequence: TGTGCCAGCAGTCTGGGACAGGGTTACGAGCAGTACTTC. Protein sequence: CASSLGQGYEQYF. The genes are TRBV13 and TRBJ2-7; 9 bases align to TRBD1. After removal of 6 bases from V and 4 bases from J, the junction contained 4 bases not matched to a gene. Looked up from germline, CDR1 is PRHDT and CDR2 is FYEKMQ (reference sequence). The CDR3 spans 13 residues.

CDR3 residues: CASSQRGDTPNYGYTF. The CDR3 nucleotides are TGTGCCAGCAGCCAAAGGGGGGACACACCTAACTATGGCTACACCTTC. J is TRBJ1-2 and V is TRBV4-2, with D maybe TRBD1 (6 bases). The germline V gene has CDR1 LGHNA and CDR2 YNFKEQ. The CDR3 has 16 amino acids. Trimming left V 2 bases short and J 0 bases short, with 13 bases between.

CDR3 in DNA: TGTGCCATCAGTGAGTTGGGAGAAGCTTTCTTT. As protein: CAISELGEAFF. The chain is built from TRBV10-3 and TRBJ1-1; D is undetermined. V dropped 1 base and J dropped 8 bases, with 5 bases sitting between them. CDR3 length: 11 residues. Germline V gives CDR1 ENHRY, CDR2 SYGVKD.

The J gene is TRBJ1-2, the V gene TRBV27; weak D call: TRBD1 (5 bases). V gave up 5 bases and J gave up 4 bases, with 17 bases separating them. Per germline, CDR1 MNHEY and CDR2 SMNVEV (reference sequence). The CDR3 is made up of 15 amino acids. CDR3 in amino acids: CASSTLGTPSYGYTF. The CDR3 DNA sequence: TGTGCCAGCAGTACCCTAGGGACGCCCAGCTATGGCTACACCTTC.

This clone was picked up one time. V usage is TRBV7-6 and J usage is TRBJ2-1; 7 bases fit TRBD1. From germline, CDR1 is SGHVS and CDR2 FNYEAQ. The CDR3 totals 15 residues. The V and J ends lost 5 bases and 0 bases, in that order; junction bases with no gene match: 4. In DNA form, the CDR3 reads TGTGCCAGCAGCCAGACAGGGATCTCCTACAATGAGCAGTTCTTC. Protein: CASSQTGISYNEQFF.

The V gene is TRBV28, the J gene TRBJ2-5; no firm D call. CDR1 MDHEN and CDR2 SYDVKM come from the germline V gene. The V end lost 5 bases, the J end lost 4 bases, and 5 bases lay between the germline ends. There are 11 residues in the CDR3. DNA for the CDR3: TGTGCCAGCAGTCCGAGAGAGACCCAGTACTTC. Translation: CASSPRETQYF.

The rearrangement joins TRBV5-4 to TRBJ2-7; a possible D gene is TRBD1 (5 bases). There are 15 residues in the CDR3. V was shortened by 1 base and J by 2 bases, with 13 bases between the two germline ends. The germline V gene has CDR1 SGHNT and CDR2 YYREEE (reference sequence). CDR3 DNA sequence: TGTGCCAGCAGCTTGTTTCAGGGTTCCCCCTACGAGCAGTACTTC. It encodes CASSLFQGSPYEQYF.

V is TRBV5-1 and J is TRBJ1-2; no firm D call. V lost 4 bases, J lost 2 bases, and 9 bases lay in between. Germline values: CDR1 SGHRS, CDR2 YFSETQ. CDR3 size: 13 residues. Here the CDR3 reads CASSEAVNYGYTF. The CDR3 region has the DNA TGCGCCAGCAGCGAGGCAGTCAACTATGGCTACACCTTC.

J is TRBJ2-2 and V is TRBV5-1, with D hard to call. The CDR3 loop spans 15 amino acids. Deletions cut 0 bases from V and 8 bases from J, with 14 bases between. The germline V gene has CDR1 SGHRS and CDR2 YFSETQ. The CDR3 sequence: CASSLAATLTGELFF. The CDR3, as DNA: TGCGCCAGCAGCTTGGCCGCGACACTTACTGGGGAGCTGTTTTTT. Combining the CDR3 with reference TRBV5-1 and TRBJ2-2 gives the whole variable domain KAGVTQTPRYLIKTRGQQVTLSCSPISGHRSVSWYQQTPGQGLQFLFEYFSETQRNKGNFPGRFSGRQFSNSRSEMNVSTLELGDSALYLCASSLAATLTGELFFGEGSRLTVL.

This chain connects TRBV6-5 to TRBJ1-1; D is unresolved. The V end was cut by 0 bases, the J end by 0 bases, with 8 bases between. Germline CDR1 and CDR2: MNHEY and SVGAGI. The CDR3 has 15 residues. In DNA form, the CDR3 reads TGTGCCAGCAGTTACTCCGGGGAAATGAACACTGAAGCTTTCTTT. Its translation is CASSYSGEMNTEAFF.

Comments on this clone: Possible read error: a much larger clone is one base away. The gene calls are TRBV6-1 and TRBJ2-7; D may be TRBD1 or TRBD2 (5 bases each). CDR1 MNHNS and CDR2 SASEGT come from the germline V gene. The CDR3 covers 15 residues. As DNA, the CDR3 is TGTGCCGGCAGCCTCGGGACGGCTCTCCCCTACGAGCAGTACTTC. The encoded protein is CAGSLGTALPYEQYF.

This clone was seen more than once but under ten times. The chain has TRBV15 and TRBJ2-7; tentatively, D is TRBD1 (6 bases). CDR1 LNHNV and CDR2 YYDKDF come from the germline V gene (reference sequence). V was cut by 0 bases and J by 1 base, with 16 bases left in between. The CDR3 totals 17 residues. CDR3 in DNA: TGTGCCACCAGCAGAGATCGATTACAGGGATCTTCCTACGAGCAGTACTTC. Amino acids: CATSRDRLQGSSYEQYF.

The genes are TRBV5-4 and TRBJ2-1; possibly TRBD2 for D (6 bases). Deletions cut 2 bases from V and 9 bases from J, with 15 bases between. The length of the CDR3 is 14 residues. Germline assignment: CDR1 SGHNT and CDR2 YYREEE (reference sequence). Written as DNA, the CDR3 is TGTGCCAGCAGCTTACCCGGGACCGGGGGTGAGCAGTTCTTC. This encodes CASSLPGTGGEQFF. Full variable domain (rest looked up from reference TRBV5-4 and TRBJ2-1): ETGVTQSPTHLIKTRGQQVTLRCSSQSGHNTVSWYQQALGQGPQFIFQYYREEENGRGNFPPRFSGLQFPNYSSELNVNALELDDSALYLCASSLPGTGGEQFFGPGTRLTVL.

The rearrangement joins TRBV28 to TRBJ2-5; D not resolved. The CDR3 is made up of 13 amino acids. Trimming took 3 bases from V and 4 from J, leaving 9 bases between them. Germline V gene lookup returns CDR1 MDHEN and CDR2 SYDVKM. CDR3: CASSFYYGETQYF. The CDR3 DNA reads TGTGCCAGCAGTTTTTATTACGGAGAGACCCAGTACTTC.

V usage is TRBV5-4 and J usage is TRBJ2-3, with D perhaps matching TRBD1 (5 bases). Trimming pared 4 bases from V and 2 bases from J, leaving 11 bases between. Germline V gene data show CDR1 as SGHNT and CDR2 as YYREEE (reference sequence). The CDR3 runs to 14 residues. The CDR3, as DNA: TGTGCCAGCAGCCCAGACAGCAACACAGATACGCAGTATTTT. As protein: CASSPDSNTDTQYF.

CDR3 nucleotides: TGTGCCAGCAGCTGGGGACAGGAGATCTACGAGCAGTACTTC. As protein: CASSWGQEIYEQYF. The V gene is TRBV14, the J gene TRBJ2-5; 8 nucleotides align to TRBD1. The end of the DNA aligns better with TRBJ2-7, so the J call may be wrong. The CDR3 length is 14 residues. From germline, CDR1 is SGHDN and CDR2 FVKESK.

CDR3 sequence reads: CASRERTGQNYGYTF. CDR3 nucleotide sequence: TGTGCCAGCAGAGAGAGGACAGGGCAAAACTATGGCTACACCTTC. J is TRBJ1-2 and V is TRBV28, with TRBD1 identical over 8 bases. The CDR3 contains 15 residues. V lost 6 bases and J lost 2; bases outside the gene matches: 8. Germline-derived CDR1 and CDR2 are MDHEN and SYDVKM.

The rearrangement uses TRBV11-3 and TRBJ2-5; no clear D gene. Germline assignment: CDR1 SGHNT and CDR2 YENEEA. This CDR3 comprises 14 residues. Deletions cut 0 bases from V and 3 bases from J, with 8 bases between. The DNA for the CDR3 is TGTGCCAGCAGCTTAGATCAGACGGAAGAGACCCAGTACTTC. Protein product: CASSLDQTEETQYF.

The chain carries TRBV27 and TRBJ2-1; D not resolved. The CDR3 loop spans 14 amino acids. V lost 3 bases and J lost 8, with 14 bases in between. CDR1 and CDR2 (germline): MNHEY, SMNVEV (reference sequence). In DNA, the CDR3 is TGTGCCAGCAGTTTCCTCGTTAATAGGGATGAGCAGTTCTTC. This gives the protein CASSFLVNRDEQFF.

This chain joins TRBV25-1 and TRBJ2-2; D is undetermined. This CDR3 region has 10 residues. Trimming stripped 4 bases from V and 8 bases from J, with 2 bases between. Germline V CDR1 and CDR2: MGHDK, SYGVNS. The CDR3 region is CASSAGELFF. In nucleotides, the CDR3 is TGTGCCAGCAGTGCTGGGGAGCTGTTTTTT.

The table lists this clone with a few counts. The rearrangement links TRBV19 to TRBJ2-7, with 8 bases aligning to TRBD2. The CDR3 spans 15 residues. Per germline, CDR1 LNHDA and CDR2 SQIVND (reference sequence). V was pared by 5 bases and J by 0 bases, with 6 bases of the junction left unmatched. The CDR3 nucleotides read TGTGCCAGTAGTTTGACTAGCGCGAACTCCTACGAGCAGTACTTC. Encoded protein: CASSLTSANSYEQYF.

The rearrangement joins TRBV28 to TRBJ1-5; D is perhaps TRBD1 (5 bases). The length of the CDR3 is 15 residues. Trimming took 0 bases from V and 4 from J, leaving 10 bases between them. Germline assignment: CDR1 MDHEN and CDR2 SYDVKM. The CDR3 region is CASSLWGVPNQPQHF. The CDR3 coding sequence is TGTGCCAGCAGTTTATGGGGGGTACCGAATCAGCCCCAGCATTTT.